The rows below give T cell receptor beta chains drawn from one sample of a study of cytomegalovirus exposure and HLA in healthy donors. Sequencing used immunoSEQ multiplex PCR; TCRdb keeps in-frame clones, though not all of them. Of approximately 150,000 clones listed, 66% are singletons. The material sequenced was PBMCs. The origin of the receptors is a woman aged 60-70 years in good health and CMV-seronegative. Each CDR3 is given with its conserved first and last residue. D genes are given only for firm matches. Expanded clones are given a class, and other clones once, few, many or no size at all.

TRBJ1-5	.	.	TRBV6-1	CASTLGSNQPQHF	TGTGCCAGCACCCTAGGAAGCAATCAGCCCCAGCATTTT
TRBJ2-7	.	TRBD1	TRBV5-4	CASSLDGTGGWSEQYF	TGTGCCAGCAGCTTGGATGGCACAGGGGGCTGGTCCGAGCAGTACTTC
TRBJ1-2	.	.	TRBV5-4	CASSSALTGLVYGYTF	TGTGCCAGCAGCTCCGCCCTTACGGGACTTGTCTATGGCTACACCTTC
TRBJ2-2	.	TRBD2	TRBV5-1	CASSWTASGTGELFF	TGCGCCAGCAGCTGGACAGCTAGCGGGACCGGGGAGCTGTTTTTT
TRBJ1-2	.	.	TRBV5-1	CASSITPGSYGYTF	TGCGCCAGCAGCATTACTCCAGGGTCCTATGGCTACACCTTC
TRBJ1-6	.	.	TRBV7-2	CASSLVSLIDSPLHF	TGTGCCAGCAGCTTAGTAAGCCTCATTGATTCACCCCTCCACTTT
TRBJ2-7	.	TRBD2	TRBV5-1	CASSLDLPGTSGRVGEQYF	TGCGCCAGCAGCTTGGATCTCCCCGGGACTAGCGGGAGGGTGGGGGAGCAGTACTTC
TRBJ2-2	.	TRBD2	TRBV9	CASSVESLAGGWNTGELFF	TGTGCCAGCAGCGTAGAGAGTCTAGCGGGAGGGTGGAACACCGGGGAGCTGTTTTTT
TRBJ2-1	few	TRBD2	TRBV7-3	CASSSTSGGYNEQFF	TGTGCCAGCAGCTCGACTAGCGGGGGTTACAATGAGCAGTTCTTC
TRBJ2-7	.	TRBD1	TRBV4-1	CASSQVLGQGVHEQYF	TGCGCCAGCAGCCAAGTTCTTGGACAGGGAGTCCACGAGCAGTACTTC
TRBJ1-1	.	.	TRBV9	CASSVATNTEAFF	TGTGCCAGCAGCGTAGCTACGAACACTGAAGCTTTCTTT
TRBJ2-7	few	TRBD1	TRBV12-5	CASGRRDRVGEQYF	TGTGCTAGTGGTCGCCGGGACAGGGTCGGCGAGCAGTACTTC
TRBJ1-6	.	.	TRBV5-4	CASSFRANNSPLHF	TGTGCCAGCAGCTTCAGGGCCAATAATTCACCCCTCCACTTT
TRBJ1-2	few	TRBD1	TRBV19	CASTTTGGMSGYTF	TGTGCCAGTACTACGACAGGGGGTATGTCTGGCTACACCTTC
TRBJ1-6	.	.	TRBV4-3	CASSPTATFNSPLHF	TGCGCCAGCAGCCCGACAGCTACCTTTAATTCACCCCTCCACTTT
TRBJ2-4	.	TRBD1	TRBV18	CASSPTGNDKNIQYF	TGTGCCAGCTCTCCGACAGGGAATGACAAAAACATTCAGTACTTC
TRBJ2-1	.	.	TRBV5-1	CASSLEGLAYNEQFF	TGCGCCAGCAGCTTGGAGGGGTTGGCCTACAATGAGCAGTTCTTC
TRBJ2-2	.	TRBD2	TRBV6-4	CASSEELAGPTGELFF	TGTGCCAGCAGTGAAGAACTAGCGGGACCCACCGGGGAGCTGTTTTTT
TRBJ1-5	.	.	TRBV19	CASSSHSNQPQHF	TGTGCCAGTAGCAGTCATAGCAATCAGCCCCAGCATTTT
TRBJ2-3	.	TRBD2	TRBV5-1	CASSSWTSGGRHTQYF	TGCGCCAGCAGCTCCTGGACTAGCGGGGGGCGGCATACGCAGTATTTT
TRBJ1-6	once	.	TRBV4-2	CASSQDLGGGGSESPLHF	TGTGCCAGCAGCCAAGACTTGGGTGGGGGGGGCTCGGAGTCACCCCTCCACTTT
TRBJ2-7	.	TRBD2	TRBV5-1	CASSSSGSITYEQYF	TGCGCCAGCAGCTCTAGCGGGAGTATAACCTACGAGCAGTACTTC
TRBJ1-2	.	.	TRBV10-3	CAISLGGLDGYTF	TGTGCCATCAGCCTCGGCGGTCTGGATGGCTACACCTTC
TRBJ2-1	.	TRBD2	TRBV5-8	CASLEGGLASYNEQFF	TGTGCCAGTCTTGAGGGAGGGCTAGCCTCCTACAATGAGCAGTTCTTC
TRBJ2-3	.	.	TRBV7-9	CASSLLLGGFSTDTQYF	TGTGCCAGCAGCTTACTCTTGGGCGGGTTCAGCACAGATACGCAGTATTTT
TRBJ2-1	.	TRBD2	TRBV19	CASRLAGASYNEQFF	TGTGCCAGTAGATTAGCGGGAGCCTCCTACAATGAGCAGTTCTTC
TRBJ2-7	.	TRBD2	TRBV5-4	CASSRWLAGDYEQYF	TGTGCCAGCAGCCGTTGGCTAGCGGGAGATTACGAGCAGTACTTC
TRBJ2-6	few	.	TRBV28	CASRSDSYGANVLTF	TGTGCCAGCAGATCCGACAGTTATGGGGCCAACGTCCTGACTTTC
TRBJ1-1	.	.	TRBV5-5	CASSFPGRPNTEAFF	TGTGCCAGCAGCTTCCCTGGCAGGCCGAACACTGAAGCTTTCTTT
TRBJ2-5	.	TRBD2	TRBV7-2	CASSPRTSGSGETQYF	TGTGCCAGCAGCCCCAGGACTAGCGGGAGCGGAGAGACCCAGTACTTC
TRBJ2-7	once	.	TRBV1	CTSSRPLDRGYEQYF	TGCACCAGCAGCCGGCCTTTGGACAGGGGCTACGAGCAGTACTTC
TRBJ2-7	.	TRBD2	TRBV5-4	CASSLGGRAGEQYF	TGTGCCAGCAGCTTGGGTGGGAGGGCAGGCGAGCAGTACTTC
TRBJ2-5	few	.	TRBV11-2	CASSRSLEGGWETQYF	TGTGCCAGCAGCCGCTCGCTAGAAGGGGGTTGGGAGACCCAGTACTTC
TRBJ1-3	once	TRBD1	TRBV28	CASSPTGVANTIYF	TGTGCCAGCAGTCCTACAGGGGTAGCAAACACCATATATTTT
TRBJ1-2	.	TRBD1	TRBV5-4	CASSPGQGISNYGYTF	TGTGCCAGCAGCCCCGGACAGGGTATCTCTAACTATGGCTACACCTTC
TRBJ1-2	.	.	TRBV7-2	CASSSLNLGTSYGYTF	TGTGCCAGCAGCTCTCTTAACCTCGGGACAAGCTATGGCTACACCTTC
TRBJ1-2	once	.	TRBV19	CASSMEADGYTF	TGTGCCAGTAGTATGGAGGCAGATGGCTACACCTTC
TRBJ2-7	.	.	TRBV5-1	CASSFQGQEQYF	TGCGCCAGCAGCTTCCAGGGGCAAGAGCAGTACTTC
TRBJ1-3	.	.	TRBV9	CASSAEALISGNTIYF	TGTGCCAGCAGCGCAGAGGCCTTAATCTCTGGAAACACCATATATTTT
TRBJ2-1	.	.	TRBV11-1	CASSLGAGVGEQFF	TGTGCCAGCAGCTTAGGAGCGGGCGTAGGTGAGCAGTTCTTC
TRBJ2-1	.	.	TRBV21-1	CASSKASGKSYNEQFF	TGTGCCAGCAGCAAAGCTAGCGGCAAATCCTACAATGAGCAGTTCTTC
TRBJ2-7	.	.	TRBV27	CASSSGQFYEQYF	TGTGCCAGCAGTTCAGGACAGTTTTACGAGCAGTACTTC
TRBJ2-1	.	TRBD1	TRBV5-1	CASSLAGQGSYNEQFF	TGCGCCAGCAGCTTGGCGGGACAGGGGAGTTACAATGAGCAGTTCTTC
TRBJ2-1	.	TRBD1	TRBV7-9	CASSLRDRVFEQFF	TGTGCCAGCAGCCTCCGGGACAGGGTGTTCGAGCAGTTCTTC
TRBJ2-5	.	.	TRBV5-4	CASTLGGVARGETQYF	TGTGCCAGCACCCTGGGCGGGGTAGCGAGGGGTGAGACCCAGTACTTC
TRBJ1-6	.	.	TRBV7-7	CASSLEGDGTSSYNSPLHF	TGTGCTAGCAGCTTAGAAGGGGACGGGACTAGCTCCTATAATTCACCCCTCCACTTT
TRBJ1-3	.	.	TRBV6-5	CASSPQGSGNTIYF	TGTGCCAGCAGCCCCCAGGGGAGCGGAAACACCATATATTTT
TRBJ2-6	.	TRBD1	TRBV19	CASSKGGQGENVLTF	TGTGCCAGTAGTAAGGGGGGACAGGGAGAAAACGTCCTGACTTTC
TRBJ1-4	.	.	TRBV2	CASSGTRRVEKLFF	TGTGCCAGCAGCGGGACAAGGCGGGTGGAAAAACTGTTTTTT